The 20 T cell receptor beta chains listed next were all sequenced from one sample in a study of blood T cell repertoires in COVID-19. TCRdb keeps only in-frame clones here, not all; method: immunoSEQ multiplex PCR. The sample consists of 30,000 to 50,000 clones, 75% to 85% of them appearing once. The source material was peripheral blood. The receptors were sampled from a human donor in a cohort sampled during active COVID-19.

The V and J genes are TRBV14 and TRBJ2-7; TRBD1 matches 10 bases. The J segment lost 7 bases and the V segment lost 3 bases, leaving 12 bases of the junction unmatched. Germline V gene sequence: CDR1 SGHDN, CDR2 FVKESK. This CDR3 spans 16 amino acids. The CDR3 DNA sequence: TGTGCCAGCAGCCACGTTCCGGGACAGGGGTTGTTGGAGCAGTACTTC. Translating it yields CASSHVPGQGLLEQYF.

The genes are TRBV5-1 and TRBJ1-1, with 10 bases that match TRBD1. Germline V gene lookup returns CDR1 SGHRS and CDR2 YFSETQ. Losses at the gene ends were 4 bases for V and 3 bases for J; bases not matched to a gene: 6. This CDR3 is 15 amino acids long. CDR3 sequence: CASSPVGTGDTEAFF. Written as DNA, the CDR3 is TGCGCCAGCAGCCCCGTGGGGACAGGGGACACTGAAGCTTTCTTT.

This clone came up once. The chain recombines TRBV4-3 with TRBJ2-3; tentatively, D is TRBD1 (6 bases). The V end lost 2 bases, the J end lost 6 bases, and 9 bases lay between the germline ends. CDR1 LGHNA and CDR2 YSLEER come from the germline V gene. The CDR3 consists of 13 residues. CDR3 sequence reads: CASSQYRGDTQYF. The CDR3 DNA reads TGCGCCAGCAGCCAATATAGGGGGGATACGCAGTATTTT.

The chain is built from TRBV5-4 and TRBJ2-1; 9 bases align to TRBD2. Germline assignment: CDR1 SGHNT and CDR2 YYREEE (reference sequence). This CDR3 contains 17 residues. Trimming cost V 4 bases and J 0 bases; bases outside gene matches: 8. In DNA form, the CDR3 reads TGTGCCAGCAGCCTAGAAGCGGGAGGTAGCTCCTACAATGAGCAGTTCTTC. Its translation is CASSLEAGGSSYNEQFF.

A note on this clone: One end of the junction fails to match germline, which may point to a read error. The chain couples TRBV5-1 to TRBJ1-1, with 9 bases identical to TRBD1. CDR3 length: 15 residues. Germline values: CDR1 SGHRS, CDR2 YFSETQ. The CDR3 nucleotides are TGCGCCCGCAGCGCGGCGGGGGGACAGGGCCCTGAAGCTTTCTTT. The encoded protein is CARSAAGGQGPEAFF.

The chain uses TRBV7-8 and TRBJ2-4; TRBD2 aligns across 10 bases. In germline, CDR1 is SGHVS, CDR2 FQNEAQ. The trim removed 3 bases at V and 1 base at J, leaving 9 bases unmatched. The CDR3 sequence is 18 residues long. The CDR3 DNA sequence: TGTGCCAGCAGCTTTTGGGGGACTAGCGCTTCCGCCAAAAACATTCAGTACTTC. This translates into CASSFWGTSASAKNIQYF.

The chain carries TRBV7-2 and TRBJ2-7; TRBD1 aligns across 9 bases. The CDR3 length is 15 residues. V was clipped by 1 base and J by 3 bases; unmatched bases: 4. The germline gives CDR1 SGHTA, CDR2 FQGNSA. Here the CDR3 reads CASSLDGTGFYEQYF. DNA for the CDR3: TGTGCCAGCAGCTTAGATGGGACAGGGTTCTACGAGCAGTACTTC.

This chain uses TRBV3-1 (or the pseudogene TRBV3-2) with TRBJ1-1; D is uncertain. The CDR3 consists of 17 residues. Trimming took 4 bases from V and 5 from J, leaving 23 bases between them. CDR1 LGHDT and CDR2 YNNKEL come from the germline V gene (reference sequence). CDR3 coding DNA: TGTGCCAGCAGCCCATGGCCAGACAAGGGAGGGCAAACTGAAGCTTTCTTT. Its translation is CASSPWPDKGGQTEAFF.

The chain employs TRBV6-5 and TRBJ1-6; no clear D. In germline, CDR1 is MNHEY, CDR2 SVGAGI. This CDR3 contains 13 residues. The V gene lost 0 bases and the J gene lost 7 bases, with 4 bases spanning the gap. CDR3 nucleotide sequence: TGTGCCAGCAGTTACTCACAAAATTCACCCCTCCACTTT. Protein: CASSYSQNSPLHF.

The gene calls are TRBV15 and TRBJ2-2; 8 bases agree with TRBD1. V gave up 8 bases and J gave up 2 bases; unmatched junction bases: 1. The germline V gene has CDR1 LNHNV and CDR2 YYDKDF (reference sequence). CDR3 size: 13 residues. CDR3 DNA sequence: TGTGCCACCGGACAGGGAAACACCGGGGAGCTGTTTTTT. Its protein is CATGQGNTGELFF.

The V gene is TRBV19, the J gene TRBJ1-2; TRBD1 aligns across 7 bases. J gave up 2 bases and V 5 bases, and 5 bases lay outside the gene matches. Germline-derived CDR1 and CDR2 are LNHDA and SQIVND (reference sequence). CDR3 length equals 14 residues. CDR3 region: CASSRTGLNYGYTF. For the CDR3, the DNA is TGTGCCAGTAGTCGGACAGGATTAAACTATGGCTACACCTTC.

The CDR3 nucleotides read TGTGCCAGCAGCCACCAGCGGGGGGGCAACAATGAGCAGTTCTTC. Translated: CASSHQRGGNNEQFF. The chain links TRBV7-9 to TRBJ2-1; 10 bases agree with TRBD2. CDR3 length: 15 amino acids. The V gene end was trimmed by 5 bases and the J gene end by 5 bases; junction bases not matched to a gene: 6. Germline V gene sequence: CDR1 SEHNR, CDR2 FQNEAQ (reference sequence).

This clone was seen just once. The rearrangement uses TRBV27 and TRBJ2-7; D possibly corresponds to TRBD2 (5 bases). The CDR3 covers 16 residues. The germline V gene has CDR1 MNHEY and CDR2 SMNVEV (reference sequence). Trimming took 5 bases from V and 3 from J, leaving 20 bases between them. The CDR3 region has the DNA TGTGCCAGCAGTGGATCTGTCCGGACTCTTCGCTACGAGCAGTACTTC. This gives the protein CASSGSVRTLRYEQYF.

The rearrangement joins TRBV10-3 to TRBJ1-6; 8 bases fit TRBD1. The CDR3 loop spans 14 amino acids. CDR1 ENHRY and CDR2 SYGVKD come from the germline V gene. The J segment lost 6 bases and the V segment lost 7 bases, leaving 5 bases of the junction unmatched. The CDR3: CAIMAGGPNSPLHF. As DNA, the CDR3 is TGTGCCATCATGGCAGGGGGCCCTAATTCACCCCTCCACTTT.

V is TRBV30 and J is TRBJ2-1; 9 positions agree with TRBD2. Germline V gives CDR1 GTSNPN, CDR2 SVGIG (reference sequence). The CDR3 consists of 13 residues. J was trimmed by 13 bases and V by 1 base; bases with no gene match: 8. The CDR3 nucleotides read TGTGCCTGGAGTGCTGGACTAGCGCCTACCCAGTTCTTC. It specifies CAWSAGLAPTQFF.

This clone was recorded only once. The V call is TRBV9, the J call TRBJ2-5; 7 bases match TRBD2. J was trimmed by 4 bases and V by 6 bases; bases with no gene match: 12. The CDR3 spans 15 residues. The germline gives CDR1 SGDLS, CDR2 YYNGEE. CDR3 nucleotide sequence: TGTGCCAGCACCCCGCATGTTGGCGGGGGAGAGACCCAGTACTTC. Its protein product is CASTPHVGGGETQYF.

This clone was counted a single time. The CDR3 DNA follows: TGTGCCACCCTAGGAGGCCGTCCGAACACTGAAGCTTTCTTT. Translating it yields CATLGGRPNTEAFF. The rearrangement uses TRBV28 and TRBJ1-1, with no clear D. Per germline, CDR1 MDHEN and CDR2 SYDVKM. Between the trimmed V and J ends, which lost 10 bases and 1 base, there was a span of 16 bases. The CDR3 length is 14 residues.

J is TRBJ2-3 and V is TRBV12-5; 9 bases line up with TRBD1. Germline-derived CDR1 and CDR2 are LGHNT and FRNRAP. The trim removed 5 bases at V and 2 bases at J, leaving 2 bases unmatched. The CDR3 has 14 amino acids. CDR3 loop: CASGRQGVTDTQYF. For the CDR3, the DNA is TGTGCTAGTGGTCGACAGGGGGTCACAGATACGCAGTATTTT.

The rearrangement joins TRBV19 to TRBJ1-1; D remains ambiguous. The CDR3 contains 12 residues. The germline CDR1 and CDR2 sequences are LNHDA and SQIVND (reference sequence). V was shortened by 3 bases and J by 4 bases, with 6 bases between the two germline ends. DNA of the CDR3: TGTGCCAGTAGTATGGTGAGCACTGAAGCTTTCTTT. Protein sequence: CASSMVSTEAFF.

CDR3 sequence: CASSLGAGVLTGYTF. CDR3 bases: TGTGCCAGCAGCTTGGGGGCGGGGGTTCTGACTGGCTACACCTTC. This rearrangement joins TRBV5-4 to TRBJ1-2; possibly TRBD1 for D (5 bases). The CDR3 spans 15 residues. Germline lookup yields CDR1 SGHNT and CDR2 YYREEE (reference sequence). The V gene lost 0 bases and the J gene lost 7 bases, with 16 bases spanning the gap.